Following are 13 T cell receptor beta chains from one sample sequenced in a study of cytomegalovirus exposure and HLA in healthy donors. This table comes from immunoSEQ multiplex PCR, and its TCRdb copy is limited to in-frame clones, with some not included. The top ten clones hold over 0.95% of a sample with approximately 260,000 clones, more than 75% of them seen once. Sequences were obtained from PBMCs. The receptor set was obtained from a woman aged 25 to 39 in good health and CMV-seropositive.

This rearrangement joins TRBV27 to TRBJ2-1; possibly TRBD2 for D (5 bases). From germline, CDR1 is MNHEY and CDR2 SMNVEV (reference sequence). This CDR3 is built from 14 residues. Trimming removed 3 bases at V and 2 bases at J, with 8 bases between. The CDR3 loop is CASSFGGPYNEQFF. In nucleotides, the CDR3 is TGTGCCAGCAGTTTCGGCGGGCCCTACAATGAGCAGTTCTTC.

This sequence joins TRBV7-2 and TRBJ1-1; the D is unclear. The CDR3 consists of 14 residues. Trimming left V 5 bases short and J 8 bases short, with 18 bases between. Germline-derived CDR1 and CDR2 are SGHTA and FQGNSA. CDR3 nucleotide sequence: TGTGCCAGCAGCCCCTCGATGACTAAAGGCGAAGCTTTCTTT. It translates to CASSPSMTKGEAFF.

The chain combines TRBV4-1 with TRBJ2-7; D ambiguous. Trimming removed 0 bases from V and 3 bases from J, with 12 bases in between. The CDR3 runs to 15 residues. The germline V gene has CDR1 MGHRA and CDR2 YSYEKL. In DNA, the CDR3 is TGCGCCAGCAGCCAAGAGAGACTGGAAGACTACGAGCAGTACTTC. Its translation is CASSQERLEDYEQYF.

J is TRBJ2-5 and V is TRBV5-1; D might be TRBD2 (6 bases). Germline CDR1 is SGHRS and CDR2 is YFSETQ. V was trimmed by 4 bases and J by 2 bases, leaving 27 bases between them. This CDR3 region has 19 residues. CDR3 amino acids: CASSGDGGYTGTGQETQYF. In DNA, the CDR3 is TGCGCCAGCAGCGGGGACGGAGGGTACACCGGGACGGGACAAGAGACCCAGTACTTC.

The CDR3 nucleotides are TGTGCCAGCAGCATCAGGACTAGCGGCTACGAGCAGTACTTC. Protein: CASSIRTSGYEQYF. The V call is TRBV11-3, the J call TRBJ2-7, with TRBD2 identical over 10 bases. J lost 3 bases, V lost 5 bases, and 4 bases had no gene match. The CDR3 extends over 14 amino acids. CDR1 is SGHNT and CDR2 is YENEEA in the germline V gene.

CDR3 loop: CASSLKLGGTTYNEQFF. The DNA for the CDR3 is TGCGCCAGCAGCTTGAAATTAGGCGGGACTACCTACAATGAGCAGTTCTTC. This rearrangement joins TRBV5-1 to TRBJ2-1; 7 nucleotides align to TRBD2. The CDR3 consists of 17 residues. With 1 base clipped from V and 2 bases from J, the junction kept 9 bases outside the gene matches. Germline V gives CDR1 SGHRS, CDR2 YFSETQ.

In DNA form, the CDR3 reads TGCGCCAGCAGTGAGTCGGTTAGGCGGAACAACTACAATGAGCAGTTCTTC. Amino acid sequence: CASSESVRRNNYNEQFF. The chain couples TRBV10-2 to TRBJ2-1; D gene unclear. V lost 0 bases and J 3 bases, leaving 15 bases between the germline ends. Germline V lookup: CDR1 WSHSY, CDR2 SAAADI. The CDR3 contains 17 residues.

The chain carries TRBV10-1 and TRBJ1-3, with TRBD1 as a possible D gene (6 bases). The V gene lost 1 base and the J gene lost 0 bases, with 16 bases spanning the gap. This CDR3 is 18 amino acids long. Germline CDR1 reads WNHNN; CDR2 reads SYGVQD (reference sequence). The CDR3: CASSEYRGGQSSGNTIYF. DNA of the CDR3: TGCGCCAGCAGTGAGTATCGTGGCGGACAGAGCTCTGGAAACACCATATATTTT.

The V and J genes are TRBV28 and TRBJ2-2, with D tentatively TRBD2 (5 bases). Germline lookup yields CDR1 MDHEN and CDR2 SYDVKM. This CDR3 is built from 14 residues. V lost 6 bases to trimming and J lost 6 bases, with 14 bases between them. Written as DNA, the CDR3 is TGTGCCAGCAGACCGGGAAAACTAGCCGGGGAGCTGTTTTTT. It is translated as CASRPGKLAGELFF.

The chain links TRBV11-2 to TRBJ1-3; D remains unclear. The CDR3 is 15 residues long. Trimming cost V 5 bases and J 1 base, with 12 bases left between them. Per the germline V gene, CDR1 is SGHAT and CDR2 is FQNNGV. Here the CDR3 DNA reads TGTGCCAGCAGCCCAGAGGGTATTTCTGGAAACACCATATATTTT. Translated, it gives CASSPEGISGNTIYF.

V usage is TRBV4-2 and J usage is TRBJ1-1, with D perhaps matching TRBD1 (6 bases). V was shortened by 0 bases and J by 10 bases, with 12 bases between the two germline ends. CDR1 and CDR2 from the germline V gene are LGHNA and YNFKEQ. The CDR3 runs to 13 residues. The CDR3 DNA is TGTGCCAGCAGCCAAGAAAGCGGGGGGGCAGCTTTCTTT. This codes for CASSQESGGAAFF.

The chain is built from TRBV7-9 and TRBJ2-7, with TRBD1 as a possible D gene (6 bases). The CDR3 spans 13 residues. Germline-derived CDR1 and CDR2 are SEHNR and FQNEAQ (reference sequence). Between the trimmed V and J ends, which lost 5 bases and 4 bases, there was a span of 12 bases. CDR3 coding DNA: TGTGCCAGCAGCCGACAGGTGGAATACGAGCAGTACTTC. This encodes CASSRQVEYEQYF.

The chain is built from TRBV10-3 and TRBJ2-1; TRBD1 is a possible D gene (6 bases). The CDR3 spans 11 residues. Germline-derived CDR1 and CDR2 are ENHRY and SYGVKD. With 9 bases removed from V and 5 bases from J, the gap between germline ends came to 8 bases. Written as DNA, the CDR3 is TGTGCCATACAGGGAGACAATGAGCAGTTCTTC. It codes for CAIQGDNEQFF.